The rows below give T cell receptor beta chains drawn from one sample of a study of cytomegalovirus exposure and HLA in healthy donors. Clones were read by immunoSEQ multiplex PCR, and TCRdb kept only the in-frame ones, dropping some. The sample yields 150,000 to 200,000 clones, approximately 85% seen once. What was sequenced was PBMCs. These receptors all stem from a man aged 25-45 years in good health and CMV-seropositive. Both conserved end residues are part of each CDR3. D genes are given only for firm matches. Some rows have no size entry. The others give once, few or many, or a class for an expanded clone.

TGTGCCACCAGCAGAGACAGAACGAACACTGAAGCTTTCTTT,CATSRDRTNTEAFF,-,-,TRBJ1-1,TRBV15
TGTGCCAGTACCTCCAATACAGGGGGGGACGAAAAACTGTTTTTT,CASTSNTGGDEKLFF,-,TRBD1,TRBJ1-4,TRBV19
TGCAGCGCCCGAACACAGGGAACTATGAACACTGAAGCTTTCTTT,CSARTQGTMNTEAFF,-,-,TRBJ1-1,TRBV29-1
TGCGCCAGCAGCCGCGTGTACAAGGGAGAGCCCCTCCACTTT,CASSRVYKGEPLHF,-,-,TRBJ1-6,TRBV4-1
TGTGCCAGCAGCTTTACCTCGGGACTCAACACCGGGGAGCTGTTTTTT,CASSFTSGLNTGELFF,-,-,TRBJ2-2,TRBV7-6
TGTTCCAGCAGCCCGGGGAGTACCGGAGGATATGAGACCCAGTACTTC,CSSSPGSTGGYETQYF,-,-,TRBJ2-5,TRBV7-9
TGTGCCAGCAGTTACTTAAACAATGAGCAGTTCTTC,CASSYLNNEQFF,-,-,TRBJ2-1,TRBV6-5
TGCAGCGGCATAACTAGGGAGAGCTCCTACGAGCAGTACTTC,CSGITRESSYEQYF,-,-,TRBJ2-7,TRBV29-1
TGTGCCACCAGCAGAGATCCAGAGAACACTGAAGCTTTCTTT,CATSRDPENTEAFF,-,-,TRBJ1-1,TRBV15
TGTGCCAGCAGCCCATCCCCGACAGGTGAAAAACTGTTTTTT,CASSPSPTGEKLFF,many,-,TRBJ1-4,TRBV16
TGTGCCAGCAGACCACAGGGGAGTAAGGGCTACACCTTC,CASRPQGSKGYTF,-,TRBD1,TRBJ1-2,TRBV5-6
TGTGCCAGTAGAGGGGTCTTCGAGACCCAGTACTTC,CASRGVFETQYF,-,-,TRBJ2-5,TRBV19
TGTGCCAGCAGTTCTCAGCGGGAGGGTCAAGAGACCCAGTACTTC,CASSSQREGQETQYF,-,TRBD2,TRBJ2-5,TRBV6-6
TGCGCCAGCAGCCAAGATCAAGCGGGAGGGACCAGGGAGCAGTTCTTC,CASSQDQAGGTREQFF,-,TRBD2,TRBJ2-1,TRBV4-1
TGTGCCAGCCTAAAAGGGGATCCCGGGGAGCTGTTTTTT,CASLKGDPGELFF,-,-,TRBJ2-2,TRBV6-1
TGCGCCAGCAGCCAAGCCTTTCCGCGGGGGATAGGGGAGCTGTTTTTT,CASSQAFPRGIGELFF,-,TRBD2,TRBJ2-2,TRBV4-1
TGTGCCAGCAGTCGGACAGGCTATACTAATCAGCCCCAGCATTTT,CASSRTGYTNQPQHF,few,TRBD1,TRBJ1-5,TRBV5-5
TGTGCCAGCAGCCCCGACAGAATAACCTACGAGCAGTACTTC,CASSPDRITYEQYF,once,-,TRBJ2-7,TRBV5-6
TGTGCCAGCAGCCAACTAGCGGGAGGGCCTAGGACAGATACGCAGTATTTT,CASSQLAGGPRTDTQYF,-,TRBD2,TRBJ2-3,TRBV4-2
TGTGCCAGCAGTTCCCAACAGGGGGCTTGGACTGAAGCTTTCTTT,CASSSQQGAWTEAFF,-,TRBD1,TRBJ1-1,TRBV6-6
TGTGCCAGCACCACATCCACCCTTACCGGGGAGCTGTTTTTT,CASTTSTLTGELFF,-,-,TRBJ2-2,TRBV27
TGTGCCAGCTCACCGAGGGGGAACTCTGGAAACACCATATATTTT,CASSPRGNSGNTIYF,few,-,TRBJ1-3,TRBV18
TGCGCCAGCAGCTTGGACAGCTATGGCTACACCTTC,CASSLDSYGYTF,-,-,TRBJ1-2,TRBV5-1
TGTGCCAGCAGCCAGAAAGCGGTATCTGGGGCCAACGTCCTGACTTTC,CASSQKAVSGANVLTF,-,-,TRBJ2-6,TRBV5-4
TGCGCCAGCAGCGAGCAAGGACTAGCGGGAGTAAATGAGCAGTTCTTC,CASSEQGLAGVNEQFF,-,TRBD2,TRBJ2-1,TRBV5-1
TGCGCCAGCAGTCTTCGGACTAGCGGGAGATCCTACGAGCAGTACTTC,CASSLRTSGRSYEQYF,-,TRBD2,TRBJ2-7,TRBV23-1
TGTGCCAGCAGTGAAGTGGGGGGAGAGACCCAGTACTTC,CASSEVGGETQYF,-,-,TRBJ2-5,TRBV6-1
TGTGCCTGTCTCTCGGGGGGCGGAATCTATGGCTACACCTTC,CACLSGGGIYGYTF,-,-,TRBJ1-2,TRBV30
TGTGCCAGCAGTTTATCGATAAACAGGGCCGTGAACACTGAAGCTTTCTTT,CASSLSINRAVNTEAFF,-,-,TRBJ1-1,TRBV27
TGCGCCCGACAGGCTGGAAACACCATATATTTT,CARQAGNTIYF,-,-,TRBJ1-3,TRBV23-1
TGTGCCAGCAGTTACGGGGCAGCTGGAAACACCATATATTTT,CASSYGAAGNTIYF,-,-,TRBJ1-3,TRBV6-5
TGTGCCAGCAGTGGGCGGGACTCCTATGGCTACACCTTC,CASSGRDSYGYTF,-,-,TRBJ1-2,TRBV25-1
TGTGCCAGCAGCTTACGAGGATTCCAAGAGACCCAGTACTTC,CASSLRGFQETQYF,-,-,TRBJ2-5,TRBV7-8
TGTGCCAGCAGCTTAGGACAGAGTTCCTACGAGCAGTACTTC,CASSLGQSSYEQYF,-,-,TRBJ2-7,TRBV11-2
TGCGCCAGCAGCCAAGAGGGCTCCTCAAACACAGATACGCAGTATTTT,CASSQEGSSNTDTQYF,once,-,TRBJ2-3,TRBV4-1
TGTGCCAGCAGCTTAGGTCTAGCGGTCGGAATCGCAGATACGCAGTATTTT,CASSLGLAVGIADTQYF,-,TRBD2,TRBJ2-3,TRBV11-3
TGTGCCAGCAGCTCTGGACTAGCGGGGATTCTGCAGTATTTT,CASSSGLAGILQYF,-,TRBD2,TRBJ2-3,TRBV5-4
TGCGCCAGCAGCCCCGCCGAGGTAGCGGGGTACACAGATACGCAGTATTTT,CASSPAEVAGYTDTQYF,-,TRBD2,TRBJ2-3,TRBV4-1
TGCGCCAGCAGTGAGTCAAGGACAGGGGTGGAGGTCACTGAAGCTTTCTTT,CASSESRTGVEVTEAFF,-,TRBD1,TRBJ1-1,TRBV10-1
TGTGCCACCAGTGAGCTGGGACATATAGCCAAAAACATTCAGTACTTC,CATSELGHIAKNIQYF,-,-,TRBJ2-4,TRBV15
TGTGCCACCCGGAGGGGAACCCTGAACACTGAAGCTTTCTTT,CATRRGTLNTEAFF,once,-,TRBJ1-1,TRBV15